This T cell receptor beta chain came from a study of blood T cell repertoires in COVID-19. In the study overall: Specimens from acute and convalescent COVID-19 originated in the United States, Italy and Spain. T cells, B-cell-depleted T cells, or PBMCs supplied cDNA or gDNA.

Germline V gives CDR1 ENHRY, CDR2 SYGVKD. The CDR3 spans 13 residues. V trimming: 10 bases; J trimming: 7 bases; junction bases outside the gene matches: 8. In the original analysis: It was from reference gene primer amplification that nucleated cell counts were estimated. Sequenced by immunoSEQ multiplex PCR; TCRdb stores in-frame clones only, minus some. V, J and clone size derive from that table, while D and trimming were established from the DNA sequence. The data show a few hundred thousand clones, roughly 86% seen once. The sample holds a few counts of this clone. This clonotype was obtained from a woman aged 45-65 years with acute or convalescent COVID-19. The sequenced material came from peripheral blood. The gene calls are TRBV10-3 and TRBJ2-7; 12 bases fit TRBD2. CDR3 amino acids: CATTSGRGEEQYF. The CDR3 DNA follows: TGTGCCACGACTAGCGGGAGAGGTGAGGAGCAGTACTTC.